What follows are 2 T cell receptor beta chains derived from one specimen sequenced in a study of T-cell memory formation after mild COVID-19. From the 5' RACE reads, TCRdb called clonotypes with MiXCR, one entry per CDR3 protein. The table records approximately 290,000 distinct CDR3 sequences, more than 15% of them present only once. The sequenced sample was PBMCs or a T cell subset sorted from them (not recorded which). These receptors originate from a man aged 18 to 30 who had mild COVID-19 (a few samples of this study predate the infection). Cell type and time point are not known.

The J gene is TRBJ2-3, the V gene TRBV24-1; D is possibly TRBD2 (7 bases). CDR3 length: 16 residues. Germline V lookup: CDR1 KGHDR, CDR2 SFDVKD. V was clipped by 7 bases and J by 2 bases, with 18 bases between them. Here the CDR3 reads CATSISGRGPTDTQYF. CDR3 nucleotide sequence: TGTGCCACCAGCATATCCGGGCGGGGGCCCACAGATACGCAGTATTTT.

The count of this clonotype is one. J is TRBJ2-1 and V is TRBV11-1; 9 positions agree with TRBD2. Germline-derived CDR1 and CDR2 are SGHAT and FQDESV (reference sequence). The trim removed 5 bases at V and 9 bases at J, leaving 11 bases unmatched. CDR3 length equals 15 residues. The CDR3 DNA reads as TGTGCCAGCAGCCGCTCCGCGGGGGGGCCCGTTGAGCAGTTCTTC. Amino acid sequence: CASSRSAGGPVEQFF.